This TCR beta chain is from a study of cytomegalovirus exposure and HLA in healthy donors. General study points: Cytomegalovirus-associated TCR beta chains were listed, numbering 150 to 200. In a later analysis, several top co-occurrence clusters appeared linked to parvovirus B19, influenza, CMV and Epstein-Barr virus.

The PCR ran on 60 Vbeta and 13 Jbeta primers. Measured with immunoSEQ multiplex PCR; TCRdb has only the in-frame clones, and not every one. The repertoire includes under 200,000 clones, about 73% of them detected once, and approximately 3.1% sits in the top ten. For this clone: Its cognate antigen is unknown.

This receptor was taken from a woman aged 40-49 years in good health and CMV-seronegative. Sequences were obtained from PBMCs.

The CDR3 DNA reads TGTGCCACCCAGCGGAGGGGAGAAGGGGAGCAGTTCTTC. Amino acid sequence: CATQRRGEGEQFF. The genes are TRBV19 and TRBJ2-1; a possible D gene is TRBD2 (6 bases). Trimming removed 10 bases from V and 10 bases from J, with 20 bases in between. CDR1 is LNHDA, CDR2 SQIVND, per germline (reference sequence). The CDR3 contains 13 residues.